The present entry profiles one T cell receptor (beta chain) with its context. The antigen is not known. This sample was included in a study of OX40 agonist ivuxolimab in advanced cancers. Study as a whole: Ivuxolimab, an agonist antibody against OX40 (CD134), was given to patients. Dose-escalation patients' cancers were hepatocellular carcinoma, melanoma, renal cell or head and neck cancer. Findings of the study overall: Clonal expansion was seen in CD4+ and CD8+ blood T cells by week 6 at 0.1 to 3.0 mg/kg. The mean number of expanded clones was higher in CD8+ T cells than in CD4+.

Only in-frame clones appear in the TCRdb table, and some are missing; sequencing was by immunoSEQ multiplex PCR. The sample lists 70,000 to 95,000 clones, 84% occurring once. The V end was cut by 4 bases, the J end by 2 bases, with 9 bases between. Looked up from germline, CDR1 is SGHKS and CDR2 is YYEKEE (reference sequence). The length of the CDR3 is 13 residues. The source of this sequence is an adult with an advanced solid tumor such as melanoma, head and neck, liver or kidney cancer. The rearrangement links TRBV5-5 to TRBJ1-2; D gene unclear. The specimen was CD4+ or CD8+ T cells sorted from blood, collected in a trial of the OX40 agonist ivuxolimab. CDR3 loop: CASSPAGNYGYTF. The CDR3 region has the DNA TGTGCCAGCAGCCCTGCTGGGAACTATGGCTACACCTTC.